This TCR beta chain was sequenced during a study of blood T cell repertoires in COVID-19. The CDR3 totals 12 residues. Germline loops: CDR1 SQVTM, CDR2 ANQGSEA. V lost 1 base and J 4 bases, leaving 7 bases between the germline ends. Sequencing was performed with immunoSEQ multiplex PCR; in TCRdb, only in-frame clones are kept and a portion is missing. The table lists around 180,000 clones, roughly four fifths of them singletons. The source is a man aged 45-65 years who had recovered from COVID-19. Sequenced material: PBMCs or T cells enriched from blood (not recorded which). This chain connects TRBV29-1 to TRBJ1-1; D uncertain. The CDR3 sequence: CSVEVSGTEAFF. The DNA of the CDR3 is TGCAGCGTTGAAGTTTCGGGCACTGAAGCTTTCTTT.